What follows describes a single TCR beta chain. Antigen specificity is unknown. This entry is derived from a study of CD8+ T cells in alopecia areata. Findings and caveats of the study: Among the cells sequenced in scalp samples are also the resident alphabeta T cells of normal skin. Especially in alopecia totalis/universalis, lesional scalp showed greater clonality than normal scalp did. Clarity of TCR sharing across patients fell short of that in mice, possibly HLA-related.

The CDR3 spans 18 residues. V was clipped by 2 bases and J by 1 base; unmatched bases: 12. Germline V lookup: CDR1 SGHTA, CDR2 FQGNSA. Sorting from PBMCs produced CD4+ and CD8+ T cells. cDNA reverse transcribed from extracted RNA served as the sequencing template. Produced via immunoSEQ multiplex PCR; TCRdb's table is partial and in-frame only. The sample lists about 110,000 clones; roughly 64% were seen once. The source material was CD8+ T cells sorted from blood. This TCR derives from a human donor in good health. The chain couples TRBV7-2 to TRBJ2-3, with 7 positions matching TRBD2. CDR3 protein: CASSLSRRLAGGTDTQYF. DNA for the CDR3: TGTGCCAGCAGCTTAAGCCGTCGATTGGCGGGGGGCACAGATACGCAGTATTTT.